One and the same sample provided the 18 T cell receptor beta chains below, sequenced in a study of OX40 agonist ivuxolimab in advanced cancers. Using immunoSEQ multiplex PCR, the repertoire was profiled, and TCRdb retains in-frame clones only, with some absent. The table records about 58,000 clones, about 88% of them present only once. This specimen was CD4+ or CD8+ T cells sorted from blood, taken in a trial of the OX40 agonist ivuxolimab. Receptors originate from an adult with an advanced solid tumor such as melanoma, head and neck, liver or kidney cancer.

The CDR3 loop is CASSPGESYYNEQFF. The CDR3 coding sequence is TGTGCCAGCAGCCCCGGTGAGAGCTACTACAATGAGCAGTTCTTC. The chain uses TRBV11-2 and TRBJ2-1, with unresolved D. The CDR3 totals 15 residues. Trimming removed 5 bases at V and 3 bases at J, with 14 bases between. CDR1 is SGHAT and CDR2 is FQNNGV in the germline V gene.

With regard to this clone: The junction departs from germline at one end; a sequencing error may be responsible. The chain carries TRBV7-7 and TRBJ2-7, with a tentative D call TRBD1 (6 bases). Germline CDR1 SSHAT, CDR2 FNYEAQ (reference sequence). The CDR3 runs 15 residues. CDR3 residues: CASSLMSGGEYEQYF. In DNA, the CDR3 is TGTGCTAGCAGCTTAATGAGTGGGGGCGAGTACGAGCAGTACTTC. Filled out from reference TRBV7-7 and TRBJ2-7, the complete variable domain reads GAGVSQSPRYKVTKRGQDVTLRCDPISSHATLYWYQQALGQGPEFLTYFNYEAQPDKSGLPSDRFSAERPEGSISTLTIQRTEQRDSAMYRCASSLMSGGEYEQYFGPGTRLTVT.

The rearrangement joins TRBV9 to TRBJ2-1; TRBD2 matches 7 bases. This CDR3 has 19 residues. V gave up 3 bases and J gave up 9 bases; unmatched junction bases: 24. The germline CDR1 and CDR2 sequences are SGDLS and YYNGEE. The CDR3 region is CASSDNPTSARGRGGEQFF. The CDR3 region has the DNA TGTGCCAGCAGCGACAACCCAACTAGCGCGCGAGGCCGCGGCGGTGAGCAGTTCTTC. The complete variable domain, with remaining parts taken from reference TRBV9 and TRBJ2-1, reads DSGVTQTPKHLITATGQRVTLRCSPRSGDLSVYWYQQSLDQGLQFLIQYYNGEERAKGNILERFSAQQFPDLHSELNLSSLELGDSALYFCASSDNPTSARGRGGEQFFGPGTRLTVL.

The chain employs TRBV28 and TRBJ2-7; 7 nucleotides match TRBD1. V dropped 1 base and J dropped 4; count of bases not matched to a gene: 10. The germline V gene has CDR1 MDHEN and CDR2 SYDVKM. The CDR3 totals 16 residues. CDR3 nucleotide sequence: TGTGCCAGCAGTTTATTTGTCGGGCCAGGGGGTTACGAGCAGTACTTC. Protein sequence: CASSLFVGPGGYEQYF. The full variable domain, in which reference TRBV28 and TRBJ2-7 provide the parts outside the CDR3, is DVKVTQSSRYLVKRTGEKVFLECVQDMDHENMFWYRQDPGLGLRLIYFSYDVKMKEKGDIPEGYSVSREKKERFSLILESASTNQTSMYLCASSLFVGPGGYEQYFGPGTRLTVT.

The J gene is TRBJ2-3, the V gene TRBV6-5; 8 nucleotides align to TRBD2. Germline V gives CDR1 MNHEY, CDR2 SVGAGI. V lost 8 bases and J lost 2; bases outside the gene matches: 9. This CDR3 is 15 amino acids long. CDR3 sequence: CASGGLAGITDTQYF. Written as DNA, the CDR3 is TGTGCCAGCGGCGGGCTAGCGGGTATCACAGATACGCAGTATTTT.

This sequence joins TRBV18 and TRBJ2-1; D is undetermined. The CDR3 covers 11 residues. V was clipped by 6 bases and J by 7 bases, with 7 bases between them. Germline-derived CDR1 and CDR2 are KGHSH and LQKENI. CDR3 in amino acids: CASSLANEQFF. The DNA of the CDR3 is TGTGCCAGCTCCCTCGCGAATGAGCAGTTCTTC.

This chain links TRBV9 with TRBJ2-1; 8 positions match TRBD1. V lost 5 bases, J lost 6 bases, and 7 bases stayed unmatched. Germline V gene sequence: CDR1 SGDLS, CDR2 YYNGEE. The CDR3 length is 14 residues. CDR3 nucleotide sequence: TGTGCCAGCAGTCACGGGACAGGAGGCAATGAGCAGTTCTTC. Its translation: CASSHGTGGNEQFF.

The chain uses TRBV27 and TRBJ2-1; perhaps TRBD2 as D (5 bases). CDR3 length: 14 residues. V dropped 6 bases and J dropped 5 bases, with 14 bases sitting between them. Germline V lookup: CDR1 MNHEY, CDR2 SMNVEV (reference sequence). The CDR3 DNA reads TGTGCCAGCAGGGACTCCCCTGGAAACAATGAGCAGTTCTTC. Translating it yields CASRDSPGNNEQFF.

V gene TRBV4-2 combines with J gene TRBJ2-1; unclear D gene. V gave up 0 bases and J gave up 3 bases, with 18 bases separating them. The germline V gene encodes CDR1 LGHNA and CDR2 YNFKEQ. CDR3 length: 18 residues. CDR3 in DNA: TGTGCCAGCAGCCAAGATAGGCGGTTAGGAGAGGTCTACAATGAGCAGTTCTTC. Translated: CASSQDRRLGEVYNEQFF.

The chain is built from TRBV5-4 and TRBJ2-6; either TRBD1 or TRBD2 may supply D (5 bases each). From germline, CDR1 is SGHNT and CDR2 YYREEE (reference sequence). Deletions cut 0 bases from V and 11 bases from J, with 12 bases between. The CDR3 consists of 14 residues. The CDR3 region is CASSLDKMGDVLTF. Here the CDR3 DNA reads TGTGCCAGCAGCTTGGACAAAATGGGGGACGTCCTGACTTTC.

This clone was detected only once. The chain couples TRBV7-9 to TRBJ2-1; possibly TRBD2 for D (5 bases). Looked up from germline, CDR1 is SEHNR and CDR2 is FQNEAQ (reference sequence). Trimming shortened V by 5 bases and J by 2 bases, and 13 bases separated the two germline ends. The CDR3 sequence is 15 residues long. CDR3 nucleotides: TGTGCCAGCAGCGCGTTTGAGGGAGCCTACAATGAGCAGTTCTTC. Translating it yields CASSAFEGAYNEQFF.

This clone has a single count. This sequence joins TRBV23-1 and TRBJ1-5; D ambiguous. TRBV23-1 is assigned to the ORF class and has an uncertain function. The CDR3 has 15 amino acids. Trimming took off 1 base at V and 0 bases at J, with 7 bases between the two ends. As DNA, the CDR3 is TGCGCCAGCAGTCAATGGGCAAATAGCAATCAGCCCCAGCATTTT. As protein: CASSQWANSNQPQHF.

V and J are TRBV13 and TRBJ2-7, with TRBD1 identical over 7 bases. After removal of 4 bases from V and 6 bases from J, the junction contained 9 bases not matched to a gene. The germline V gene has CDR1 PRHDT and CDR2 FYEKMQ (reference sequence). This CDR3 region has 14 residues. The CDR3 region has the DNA TGTGCCAGCAGCTCACAGGGGAATAAAGCCGAGCAGTACTTC. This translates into CASSSQGNKAEQYF.

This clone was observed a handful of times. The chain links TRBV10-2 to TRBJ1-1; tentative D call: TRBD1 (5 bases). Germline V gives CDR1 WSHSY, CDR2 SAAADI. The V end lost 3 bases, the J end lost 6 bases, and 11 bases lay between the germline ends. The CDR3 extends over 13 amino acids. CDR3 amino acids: CASSEPGTAEAFF. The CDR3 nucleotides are TGCGCCAGCAGTGAACCAGGGACCGCTGAAGCTTTCTTT.

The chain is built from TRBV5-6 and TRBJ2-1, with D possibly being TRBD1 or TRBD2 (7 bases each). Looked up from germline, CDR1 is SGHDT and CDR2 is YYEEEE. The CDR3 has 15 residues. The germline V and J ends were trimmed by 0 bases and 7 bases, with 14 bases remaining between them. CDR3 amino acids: CASSLEGGGWNEQFF. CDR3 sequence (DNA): TGTGCCAGCAGCTTGGAGGGAGGGGGCTGGAATGAGCAGTTCTTC. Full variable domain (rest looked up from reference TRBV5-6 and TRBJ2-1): DAGVTQSPTHLIKTRGQQVTLRCSPKSGHDTVSWYQQALGQGPQFIFQYYEEEERQRGNFPDRFSGHQFPNYSSELNVNALLLGDSALYLCASSLEGGGWNEQFFGPGTRLTVL.

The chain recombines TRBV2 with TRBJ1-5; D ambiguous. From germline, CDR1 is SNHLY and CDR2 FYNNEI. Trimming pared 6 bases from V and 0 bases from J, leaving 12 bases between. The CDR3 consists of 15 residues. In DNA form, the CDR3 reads TGTGCCAGCAGGGATATCCACTATAGCAATCAGCCCCAGCATTTT. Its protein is CASRDIHYSNQPQHF. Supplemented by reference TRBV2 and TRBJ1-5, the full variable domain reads EPEVTQTPSHQVTQMGQEVILRCVPISNHLYFYWYRQILGQKVEFLVSFYNNEISEKSEIFDDQFSVERPDGSNFTLKIRSTKLEDSAMYFCASRDIHYSNQPQHFGDGTRLSIL.

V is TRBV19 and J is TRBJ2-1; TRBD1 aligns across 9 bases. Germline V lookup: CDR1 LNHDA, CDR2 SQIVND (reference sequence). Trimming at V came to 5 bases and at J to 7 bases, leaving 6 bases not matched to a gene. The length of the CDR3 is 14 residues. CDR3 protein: CASSAGDRGNEQFF. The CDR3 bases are TGTGCCAGTAGTGCCGGAGACAGGGGGAATGAGCAGTTCTTC.

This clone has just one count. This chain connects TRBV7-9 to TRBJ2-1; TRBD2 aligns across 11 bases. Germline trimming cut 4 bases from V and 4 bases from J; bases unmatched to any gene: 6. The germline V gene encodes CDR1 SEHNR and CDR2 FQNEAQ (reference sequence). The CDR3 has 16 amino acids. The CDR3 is CASSSSGTSGYNEQFF. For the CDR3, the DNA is TGTGCCAGCAGCTCCTCCGGGACTAGCGGTTACAATGAGCAGTTCTTC.